These 28 T cell receptor beta chains were sequenced from one sample in a study of blood T cell repertoires in COVID-19. Generated by immunoSEQ multiplex PCR, the TCRdb table keeps only in-frame clones and is missing some. The sample lists 100,000 to 120,000 clones; about 75% were seen once. The sample taken for sequencing was peripheral blood. The receptors stem from a woman aged 70-85 years with acute or convalescent COVID-19.

This chain joins TRBV19 and TRBJ2-3, with D possibly matching TRBD1 (6 bases). V shed 8 bases and J shed 2 bases, with 26 bases lying between them. This CDR3 is 18 amino acids long. Germline values: CDR1 LNHDA, CDR2 SQIVND (reference sequence). CDR3 coding DNA: TGTGCCAGTCGTTCCGCTTGGGGGCCCCTACTTGACACAGATACGCAGTATTTT. It is translated as CASRSAWGPLLDTDTQYF.

This chain connects TRBV5-1 to TRBJ1-1, with D perhaps matching TRBD1 (6 bases). The CDR3 is 13 residues long. The V gene lost 1 base and the J gene lost 8 bases, with 12 bases spanning the gap. The germline gives CDR1 SGHRS, CDR2 YFSETQ. The CDR3 spells CASSLTNRAEAFF. CDR3 bases: TGCGCCAGCAGCTTGACGAACAGGGCGGAAGCTTTCTTT. Supplemented by reference TRBV5-1 and TRBJ1-1, the full variable domain reads KAGVTQTPRYLIKTRGQQVTLSCSPISGHRSVSWYQQTPGQGLQFLFEYFSETQRNKGNFPGRFSGRQFSNSRSEMNVSTLELGDSALYLCASSLTNRAEAFFGQGTRLTVV.

CDR3 sequence reads: CASSSEDFSLDNEQFF. DNA of the CDR3: TGTGCCAGCAGCTCAGAGGACTTCTCGCTGGACAATGAGCAGTTCTTC. The chain uses TRBV11-3 and TRBJ2-1, with a tentative D call TRBD2 (5 bases). This CDR3 comprises 16 residues. The V and J ends lost 4 bases and 5 bases respectively, with 18 bases between them. CDR1 and CDR2 from the germline V gene are SGHNT and YENEEA.

The V gene is TRBV7-2, the J gene TRBJ1-1; weak D call: TRBD1 (6 bases). The germline CDR1 and CDR2 sequences are SGHTA and FQGNSA. CDR3 length: 14 amino acids. The germline V and J ends were trimmed by 0 bases and 6 bases, with 11 bases remaining between them. Written as DNA, the CDR3 is TGTGCCAGCAGCTTAGCTCAGGGGTACGCTGAAGCTTTCTTT. Its translation: CASSLAQGYAEAFF. The full variable domain, with the rest looked up from reference TRBV7-2 and TRBJ1-1, is GAGVSQSPSNKVTEKGKDVELRCDPISGHTALYWYRQSLGQGLEFLIYFQGNSAPDKSGLPSDRFSAERTGGSVSTLTIQRTQQEDSAVYLCASSLAQGYAEAFFGQGTRLTVV.

The chain carries TRBV5-5 and TRBJ2-3, with 7 positions matching TRBD1. CDR3 size: 16 residues. Germline-derived CDR1 and CDR2 are SGHKS and YYEKEE (reference sequence). J gave up 1 base and V 0 bases, and 5 bases lay outside the gene matches. The CDR3 DNA reads TGTGCCAGCAGCTTGGAGGGGGCGGCTGGCACAGATACGCAGTATTTT. It yields the protein CASSLEGAAGTDTQYF. Full variable domain (rest looked up from reference TRBV5-5 and TRBJ2-3): DAGVTQSPTHLIKTRGQQVTLRCSPISGHKSVSWYQQVLGQGPQFIFQYYEKEERGRGNFPDRFSARQFPNYSSELNVNALLLGDSALYLCASSLEGAAGTDTQYFGPGTRLTVL.

The chain combines TRBV5-1 with TRBJ1-5, with 7 bases matching TRBD1. The CDR3 runs 15 residues. Germline V CDR1 and CDR2: SGHRS, YFSETQ. Unmatched junction bases numbered 6, after V lost 0 bases and J lost 6 bases. For the CDR3, the DNA is TGCGCCAGCAGCTTGGGAGGGGGCGAGGGTCAGCCCCAGCATTTT. It codes for CASSLGGGEGQPQHF.

The rearrangement joins TRBV28 to TRBJ2-7; TRBD1 matches 7 bases. CDR1 MDHEN and CDR2 SYDVKM come from the germline V gene. The junction had 6 bases not matched to a gene; V was cut back by 10 bases and J by 3 bases. This CDR3 contains 12 residues. The CDR3 nucleotides read TGTGCCACACAGGGGTCCTTCTACGAGCAGTACTTC. Its translation: CATQGSFYEQYF.

The V and J genes are TRBV27 and TRBJ2-1, with 8 positions matching TRBD2. The CDR3 has 12 residues. Germline values: CDR1 MNHEY, CDR2 SMNVEV (reference sequence). V lost 3 bases and J lost 9; bases outside the gene matches: 1. The CDR3 sequence: CASSFRGGEQFF. The CDR3 DNA is TGTGCCAGCAGTTTTCGGGGGGGTGAGCAGTTCTTC.

The genes are TRBV27 and TRBJ2-7; 7 bases are a match to TRBD1. Unmatched junction bases numbered 8, after V lost 8 bases and J lost 1 base. Looked up from germline, CDR1 is MNHEY and CDR2 is SMNVEV (reference sequence). The CDR3 consists of 14 residues. This chain's CDR3 is CASDLTGSSYEQYF. In DNA, the CDR3 is TGTGCCAGCGACCTGACAGGGTCATCCTACGAGCAGTACTTC.

The rearrangement joins TRBV10-1 to TRBJ1-1; D unclear. Germline CDR1 and CDR2: WNHNN and SYGVQD (reference sequence). Trimming took 3 bases from V and 1 from J, leaving 12 bases between them. This CDR3 is built from 15 residues. The CDR3 loop reads CASSEGLAKNTEAFF. The DNA of the CDR3 is TGCGCCAGCAGTGAAGGGTTAGCGAAGAACACTGAAGCTTTCTTT.

This clone turned up a few times. The V call is TRBV27, the J call TRBJ2-7, with 8 bases identical to TRBD1. V gave up 5 bases and J gave up 11 bases; unmatched junction bases: 8. Germline lookup yields CDR1 MNHEY and CDR2 SMNVEV (reference sequence). The CDR3 spans 12 residues. The DNA for the CDR3 is TGTGCCAGCAGTGTACCAGGGGGCCCGAAGTACTTC. Translated, it gives CASSVPGGPKYF.

This chain joins TRBV19 and TRBJ2-5, with 10 bases matching TRBD1. The CDR3 extends over 16 amino acids. Germline V gene sequence: CDR1 LNHDA, CDR2 SQIVND (reference sequence). V gave up 2 bases and J gave up 5 bases; unmatched junction bases: 8. CDR3 protein: CASSIRVTGGSETQYF. Here the CDR3 DNA reads TGTGCCAGTAGTATAAGGGTGACAGGGGGCTCGGAGACCCAGTACTTC.

Regarding this clone: Other DNA sequences in the sample encode the same CDR3. The V and J genes are TRBV28 and TRBJ1-4, with 8 nucleotides matching TRBD1. The CDR3 sequence is 13 residues long. Germline V gene lookup returns CDR1 MDHEN and CDR2 SYDVKM. With 5 bases clipped from V and 8 bases from J, the junction kept 4 bases outside the gene matches. The CDR3 here is CASSRDRGEKLFF. The CDR3 bases are TGTGCCAGCAGTCGAGACAGGGGCGAAAAACTGTTTTTT.

The CDR3 protein is CAWSVETEAFF. The CDR3 bases are TGTGCCTGGAGTGTAGAGACTGAAGCTTTCTTT. J is TRBJ1-1 and V is TRBV30; no definite D call. This CDR3 has 11 amino acids. Between the trimmed V and J ends, which lost 0 bases and 5 bases, there was a span of 4 bases. CDR1 is GTSNPN, CDR2 SVGIG, per germline (reference sequence).

J is TRBJ1-2 and V is TRBV7-2; 9 positions agree with TRBD1. The CDR3 totals 14 residues. Germline V gives CDR1 SGHTA, CDR2 FQGNSA. V lost 5 bases, J lost 6 bases, and 7 bases stayed unmatched. The CDR3 region is CASSTRDRDNGYTF. Here the CDR3 DNA reads TGTGCCAGCAGCACCCGGGACAGGGATAATGGCTACACCTTC.

J is TRBJ1-2 and V is TRBV5-1; the D gene is possibly TRBD1 (6 bases). Trimming took 1 base from V and 6 from J, leaving 13 bases between them. CDR1 is SGHRS, CDR2 YFSETQ, per germline. This CDR3 has 14 amino acids. The CDR3 DNA reads TGCGCCAGCAGCTTGACACAGGGAAAGGATGGCTACACCTTC. Amino acid sequence: CASSLTQGKDGYTF.

This rearrangement joins TRBV19 to TRBJ2-3; D may be TRBD2 (6 bases). The CDR3 totals 13 residues. Germline CDR1 reads LNHDA; CDR2 reads SQIVND (reference sequence). V shed 6 bases and J shed 2 bases, with 9 bases lying between them. Here the CDR3 reads CASRRRATDTQYF. The CDR3 DNA is TGTGCCAGTAGGAGGAGGGCCACAGATACGCAGTATTTT.

This clone has just one count. J is TRBJ2-2 and V is TRBV10-3, with D perhaps matching TRBD1 (6 bases). This CDR3 region has 15 residues. Trimming left V 4 bases short and J 8 bases short, with 17 bases between. The germline V gene encodes CDR1 ENHRY and CDR2 SYGVKD. This chain's CDR3 is CAISVRDTGRGELFF. DNA for the CDR3: TGTGCCATCAGTGTCCGGGACACAGGACGTGGGGAGCTGTTTTTT.

In its sample, this clone was seen once. CDR3 sequence: CASSYADQGARGTEAFF. The CDR3 bases are TGTGCCAGCAGCTACGCCGACCAGGGGGCGCGAGGCACTGAAGCTTTCTTT. This chain links TRBV7-8 with TRBJ1-1; 8 positions match TRBD1. V lost 4 bases, J lost 4 bases, and 14 bases stayed unmatched. This CDR3 spans 17 amino acids. Germline CDR1 and CDR2: SGHVS and FQNEAQ.

The chain carries TRBV6-4 and TRBJ2-3, with D hard to call. CDR3 length equals 13 residues. V lost 2 bases and J lost 3, with 6 bases in between. Germline CDR1 and CDR2: MRHNA and SNTAGT. The DNA of the CDR3 is TGTGCCAGCAGTGACCCAGTTACAGATACGCAGTATTTT. This gives the protein CASSDPVTDTQYF.

The rearrangement links TRBV5-1 to TRBJ1-2; D is perhaps TRBD1 (5 bases). This CDR3 region has 15 residues. Germline lookup yields CDR1 SGHRS and CDR2 YFSETQ. V lost 6 bases to trimming and J lost 9 bases, with 24 bases between them. The CDR3 DNA reads TGCGCCAGCATGACCGGTGACAGTGATTACTTTAGCTACACCTTC. Amino acid sequence: CASMTGDSDYFSYTF.

The chain links TRBV30 to TRBJ2-6, with 10 bases lining up with TRBD1. V shed 3 bases and J 2 bases; nucleotides not matched to a gene: 7. The CDR3 runs to 17 residues. Per the germline V gene, CDR1 is GTSNPN and CDR2 is SVGIG (reference sequence). In DNA, the CDR3 is TGTGCCTGGAGCTTGGACAGGGGGATAACTGGGGCCAACGTCCTGACTTTC. It encodes CAWSLDRGITGANVLTF.

This rearrangement joins TRBV14 to TRBJ2-7; tentative D call: TRBD2 (6 bases). The CDR3 is 12 residues long. The germline V and J ends were trimmed by 2 bases and 7 bases, with 9 bases remaining between them. Germline V lookup: CDR1 SGHDN, CDR2 FVKESK. The CDR3 bases are TGTGCCAGCAGCCAACCGGGAGAGGAGCAGTACTTC. Translating it yields CASSQPGEEQYF.

The rearrangement joins TRBV28 to TRBJ1-1, with 7 bases identical to TRBD1. The CDR3 runs 11 residues. J was trimmed by 10 bases and V by 3 bases; bases with no gene match: 2. Germline loops: CDR1 MDHEN, CDR2 SYDVKM. CDR3 coding DNA: TGTGCCAGCAGTTTTACAGGGGCAGCTTTCTTT. It specifies CASSFTGAAFF.

This clone is categorized as large. The CDR3 protein is CASSDGRGGNEQFF. CDR3 in DNA: TGTGCCAGCAGTGACGGGCGGGGGGGAAATGAGCAGTTCTTC. The chain is built from TRBV6-4 and TRBJ2-1, with 9 bases that match TRBD2. The CDR3 spans 14 residues. Germline CDR1 reads MRHNA; CDR2 reads SNTAGT. V was pared by 2 bases and J by 7 bases, with 3 bases of the junction left unmatched.

The chain recombines TRBV6-5 with TRBJ2-1, with 9 bases that match TRBD1. The V and J ends lost 5 bases and 9 bases, in that order; junction bases with no gene match: 11. The germline V gene encodes CDR1 MNHEY and CDR2 SVGAGI. This CDR3 is 15 amino acids long. In DNA, the CDR3 is TGTGCCAGCAGTCCGGGACAGGGTTTGCTCGGTGAGCAGTTCTTC. Its protein product is CASSPGQGLLGEQFF.

The chain has TRBV4-1 and TRBJ1-1, with TRBD1 as a possible D gene (5 bases). V lost 0 bases, J lost 2 bases, and 13 bases lay in between. Germline V gene lookup returns CDR1 MGHRA and CDR2 YSYEKL. This CDR3 region has 16 residues. This CDR3 is CASSQEGGRENTEAFF. For the CDR3, the DNA is TGCGCCAGCAGCCAAGAAGGTGGCAGGGAAAACACTGAAGCTTTCTTT.

This chain links TRBV6-6 with TRBJ1-5; weak D call: TRBD1 (5 bases). Germline CDR1 MNHNY, CDR2 SVGAGI (reference sequence). V was trimmed by 4 bases and J by 9 bases, leaving 16 bases between them. This CDR3 is built from 14 residues. The CDR3 loop is CASSWRHAGGPQHF. The CDR3 DNA sequence: TGTGCCAGCAGTTGGCGACACGCGGGGGGGCCCCAGCATTTT.